A single sample gave rise to the 16 T cell receptor beta chains below, sequenced in a study of cytomegalovirus exposure and HLA in healthy donors. Primers included in the PCR were 60 Vbeta and 13 Jbeta primers. The table came from immunoSEQ multiplex PCR; TCRdb's copy has only in-frame clones and leaves some out. The top ten hold about 3% of the sample, which has under 200,000 clones, around 75% seen once. Sequences were obtained from PBMCs. The receptors originated from a woman aged 45-60 years in good health and CMV-seropositive.

V usage is TRBV5-1 and J usage is TRBJ2-7, with D possibly being TRBD2 (6 bases). Trimming cost V 4 bases and J 3 bases, with 14 bases left between them. Looked up from germline, CDR1 is SGHRS and CDR2 is YFSETQ. This CDR3 region has 14 residues. The CDR3 DNA is TGCGCCAGCAGCCCCGGTTCGGGGGTCTACGAGCAGTACTTC. It encodes CASSPGSGVYEQYF.

The chain employs TRBV5-1 and TRBJ2-1; 12 bases agree with TRBD2. Germline assignment: CDR1 SGHRS and CDR2 YFSETQ. The CDR3 is 15 amino acids. V dropped 6 bases and J dropped 5; count of bases not matched to a gene: 6. The CDR3 reads CASTPSGGVDNEQFF. CDR3 in DNA: TGCGCCAGCACCCCTAGCGGGGGGGTCGACAATGAGCAGTTCTTC.

J is TRBJ1-1 and V is TRBV2, with TRBD1 matching 12 bases. Germline V gives CDR1 SNHLY, CDR2 FYNNEI. Trimming at V came to 4 bases and at J to 11 bases, leaving 5 bases not matched to a gene. CDR3 length: 13 residues. CDR3 bases: TGTGCCAGCAGTGCCGGGACAGGGGGCTTGGCTTTCTTT. It translates to CASSAGTGGLAFF.

Ten or more counts support this clone. V is TRBV7-9 and J is TRBJ2-7, with 12 bases that match TRBD2. The CDR3 has 15 residues. V trimming: 5 bases; J trimming: 4 bases; junction bases outside the gene matches: 6. Per the germline V gene, CDR1 is SEHNR and CDR2 is FQNEAQ (reference sequence). The CDR3 region has the DNA TGTGCCAGCAGCCCCACGACTAGCGGGGGTTACGAGCAGTACTTC. The encoded protein is CASSPTTSGGYEQYF. Full variable domain (rest looked up from reference TRBV7-9 and TRBJ2-7): DTGVSQNPRHKITKRGQNVTFRCDPISEHNRLYWYRQTLGQGPEFLTYFQNEAQLEKSRLLSDRFSAERPKGSFSTLEIQRTEQGDSAMYLCASSPTTSGGYEQYFGPGTRLTVT.

This chain uses TRBV9 with TRBJ2-3; 10 positions agree with TRBD2. V gave up 1 base and J gave up 6 bases; unmatched junction bases: 11. Germline assignment: CDR1 SGDLS and CDR2 YYNGEE. The CDR3 length is 17 residues. CDR3 loop: CASSVRSGGAWADTQYF. The CDR3 region has the DNA TGTGCCAGCAGCGTACGGAGCGGGGGGGCCTGGGCGGATACGCAGTATTTT.

This clone was counted between two and nine times. The chain employs TRBV25-1 and TRBJ1-1; D unresolved. CDR1 is MGHDK, CDR2 SYGVNS, per germline. V was pared by 8 bases and J by 5 bases, with 9 bases between. The CDR3 runs to 11 residues. The chain's CDR3 is CASGSGTEAFF. CDR3 nucleotide sequence: TGTGCCAGCGGCAGTGGTACTGAAGCTTTCTTT.

In this sample, this clone turned up once. This chain links TRBV6-5 with TRBJ1-1, with 7 bases identical to TRBD1. The V and J ends lost 6 bases and 0 bases, in that order; junction bases with no gene match: 4. The CDR3 totals 14 residues. Germline V gives CDR1 MNHEY, CDR2 SVGAGI. The CDR3 DNA follows: TGTGCCAGCAGACAGGGGTCGTTGAACACTGAAGCTTTCTTT. Translated: CASRQGSLNTEAFF.

V is TRBV6-1 and J is TRBJ1-1; 7 bases line up with TRBD1. Unmatched junction bases numbered 10, after V lost 3 bases and J lost 0 bases. CDR1 is MNHNS and CDR2 is SASEGT in the germline V gene. This CDR3 is built from 17 residues. The CDR3 spells CASSDTGVVVLNTEAFF. CDR3 bases: TGTGCCAGCAGTGATACAGGGGTAGTGGTCTTGAACACTGAAGCTTTCTTT.

The chain carries TRBV5-4 and TRBJ1-1; D is perhaps TRBD1 (6 bases). CDR3 length: 15 amino acids. The germline V gene encodes CDR1 SGHNT and CDR2 YYREEE (reference sequence). V was pared by 3 bases and J by 6 bases, with 18 bases between. CDR3 loop: CASSWGPGSYAEAFF. The CDR3 nucleotides are TGTGCCAGCAGCTGGGGGCCGGGGTCCTACGCTGAAGCTTTCTTT.

The chain recombines TRBV7-2 with TRBJ1-2; a weak D match, TRBD1 (5 bases). Trimming cost V 2 bases and J 6 bases, with 13 bases left between them. The CDR3 has 14 residues. CDR1 and CDR2 from the germline V gene are SGHTA and FQGNSA. CDR3 sequence reads: CASSLSSREDGYTF. The CDR3 coding sequence is TGTGCCAGCAGCTTATCGTCCAGGGAGGATGGCTACACCTTC.

The rearrangement joins TRBV7-9 to TRBJ1-4; no reliable D call. Germline V gene lookup returns CDR1 SEHNR and CDR2 FQNEAQ (reference sequence). The V and J ends lost 3 bases and 6 bases respectively, with 11 bases between them. The CDR3 loop spans 14 amino acids. CDR3 protein: CASSFDKGHEKLFF. CDR3 nucleotides: TGTGCCAGCAGCTTTGACAAAGGTCATGAAAAACTGTTTTTT.

The CDR3 region is CASSLLPGGAQYF. In DNA, the CDR3 is TGTGCCAGCAGCCTTCTCCCGGGGGGAGCCCAGTACTTC. The chain links TRBV7-3 to TRBJ2-5, with 7 bases identical to TRBD2. The CDR3 is 13 amino acids. Germline V gives CDR1 SGHTA, CDR2 FQGTGA. Unmatched junction bases numbered 9, after V lost 5 bases and J lost 9 bases. Combining the CDR3 with reference TRBV7-3 and TRBJ2-5 gives the whole variable domain GAGVSQTPSNKVTEKGKYVELRCDPISGHTALYWYRQSLGQGPEFLIYFQGTGAADDSGLPNDRFFAVRPEGSVSTLKIQRTERGDSAVYLCASSLLPGGAQYFGPGTRLLVL.

The V and J genes are TRBV15 and TRBJ2-3; D remains ambiguous. The CDR3 is 16 amino acids. In germline, CDR1 is LNHNV, CDR2 YYDKDF (reference sequence). Trimming stripped 2 bases from V and 1 base from J, with 13 bases between. The DNA of the CDR3 is TGTGCCACCAGCAGACCCAAGCCTATGGGCACAGATACGCAGTATTTT. Its translation is CATSRPKPMGTDTQYF.

This clone was counted a single time. V gene TRBV7-9 combines with J gene TRBJ2-5; TRBD1 might be the D (6 bases). Per the germline V gene, CDR1 is SEHNR and CDR2 is FQNEAQ (reference sequence). This CDR3 comprises 12 residues. CDR3 sequence: CSTDRLEETQYF. As DNA, the CDR3 is TGTTCCACCGACAGGTTGGAAGAGACCCAGTACTTC. Full variable domain (rest looked up from reference TRBV7-9 and TRBJ2-5): DTGVSQNPRHKITKRGQNVTFRCDPISEHNRLYWYRQTLGQGPEFLTYFQNEAQLEKSRLLSDRFSAERPKGSFSTLEIQRTEQGDSAMYLCSTDRLEETQYFGPGTRLLVL.

This chain joins TRBV7-6 and TRBJ1-1; 8 nucleotides agree with TRBD1. Germline assignment: CDR1 SGHVS and CDR2 FNYEAQ. The CDR3 has 13 residues. Trimming removed 5 bases from V and 8 bases from J; junction bases left unmatched: 7. CDR3 sequence (DNA): TGTGCCAGCAGCCTCGGACAGGGTATGGAAGCTTTCTTT. It is translated as CASSLGQGMEAFF.

The CDR3 nucleotides read TGTGCCAGCAGCTTACTGAGGGATGGCTACACCTTC. It specifies CASSLLRDGYTF. The genes are TRBV11-2 and TRBJ1-2; D unresolved. This CDR3 is 12 amino acids long. V was clipped by 2 bases and J by 6 bases, with 7 bases between them. From germline, CDR1 is SGHAT and CDR2 FQNNGV.